A single sample gave rise to the 17 T cell receptor beta chains below, sequenced in a study of blood T cell repertoires in COVID-19. Here immunoSEQ multiplex PCR was the method, and the copy in TCRdb shows in-frame clones only, minus some. The sample shows approximately 250,000 clones, 70% to 90% of them seen only once. Sequencing was done on a sample of PBMCs or T cells enriched from blood (not recorded which). The receptors stem from a woman between 50 and 59 years old with acute COVID-19.

This sequence joins TRBV5-8 and TRBJ1-2, with 8 bases fitting TRBD1. The CDR3 is 15 amino acids. Germline loops: CDR1 SGHTS, CDR2 YDEGEE. Trimming cost V 4 bases and J 4 bases; bases outside gene matches: 9. Here the CDR3 reads CASSARQGMAYGYTF. CDR3 nucleotides: TGTGCCAGCAGCGCCAGACAGGGGATGGCCTATGGCTACACCTTC.

CDR3 sequence reads: CASSTGGVTGELFF. The CDR3 region has the DNA TGCGCCAGCAGCACAGGAGGGGTCACCGGGGAGCTGTTTTTT. V gene TRBV4-1 combines with J gene TRBJ2-2, with a weak D call TRBD2 (6 bases). The V and J ends lost 5 bases and 4 bases respectively, with 11 bases between them. Germline CDR1 reads MGHRA; CDR2 reads YSYEKL. The CDR3 is 14 amino acids.

This clone was detected once. The chain couples TRBV29-1 to TRBJ2-1; TRBD2 matches at 11 bases. This CDR3 comprises 15 residues. V lost 2 bases to trimming and J lost 9 bases; unmatched junction nucleotides: 9. CDR1 is SQVTM, CDR2 ANQGSEA, per germline. The CDR3: CSVEPLLAGGPEQFF. DNA for the CDR3: TGCAGCGTTGAACCCCTCCTAGCGGGGGGCCCTGAGCAGTTCTTC.

This sequence joins TRBV25-1 and TRBJ2-7; D possibly corresponds to TRBD1 (6 bases). CDR3 size: 14 residues. Germline V gene data show CDR1 as MGHDK and CDR2 as SYGVNS. The V end lost 2 bases, the J end lost 6 bases, and 14 bases lay between the germline ends. DNA of the CDR3: TGTGCCAGCAGTGAAAAAAACAGGGCACGCGAGCAGTACTTC. Protein product: CASSEKNRAREQYF.

The chain carries TRBV6-2 or TRBV6-3 and TRBJ2-7, with 9 bases matching TRBD2. Germline V gene data show CDR1 as MNHEY and CDR2 as SVGEGT. There are 15 residues in the CDR3. With V trimmed by 6 bases and J by 7 bases, 13 bases remained unmatched. The CDR3 DNA reads TGTGCCAGCAGCATAGCGGGACTAGCCCTCCTTGAGCAGTACTTC. This encodes CASSIAGLALLEQYF.

This chain uses TRBV19 with TRBJ2-7; 7 bases map to TRBD2. V lost 4 bases, J lost 2 bases, and 2 bases stayed unmatched. This CDR3 has 13 amino acids. The germline gives CDR1 LNHDA, CDR2 SQIVND (reference sequence). The CDR3 spells CASSTGLTYEQYF. The CDR3 DNA reads as TGTGCCAGTAGTACGGGACTAACCTACGAGCAGTACTTC.

V is TRBV7-9 and J is TRBJ2-3; 8 bases map to TRBD1. The CDR3 is made up of 14 amino acids. Trimming cost V 5 bases and J 6 bases; bases outside gene matches: 7. Germline CDR1 reads SEHNR; CDR2 reads FQNEAQ (reference sequence). This CDR3 is CASSLSRDRDTQYF. The CDR3 bases are TGTGCCAGCAGCCTGTCCCGGGACAGGGATACGCAGTATTTT.

J is TRBJ1-2 and V is TRBV28; 9 nucleotides match TRBD1. The CDR3 covers 16 residues. V lost 4 bases, J lost 1 base, and 7 bases stayed unmatched. Germline CDR1 reads MDHEN; CDR2 reads SYDVKM. The CDR3 is CASSSEGTGSNYGYTF. The CDR3 nucleotides read TGTGCCAGCAGTTCCGAGGGGACAGGGAGTAACTATGGCTACACCTTC.

This chain uses TRBV3-1 (or the pseudogene TRBV3-2) with TRBJ1-6; tentative D call: TRBD1 (5 bases). With 1 base removed from V and 15 bases from J, the gap between germline ends came to 10 bases. The germline gives CDR1 LGHDT, CDR2 YNNKEL (reference sequence). This CDR3 has 12 amino acids. The CDR3 bases are TGTGCCAGCAGCCAAGGCAGCAGGGACCTCCACTTT. Encoded protein: CASSQGSRDLHF.

This chain joins TRBV11-2 and TRBJ1-1; no firm D call. Germline lookup yields CDR1 SGHAT and CDR2 FQNNGV. The CDR3 sequence is 13 residues long. V was trimmed by 5 bases and J by 5 bases, leaving 12 bases between them. The CDR3 bases are TGTGCCAGCAGCCCACGACCGGGAACTGAAGCTTTCTTT. This gives the protein CASSPRPGTEAFF.

V is TRBV4-3 and J is TRBJ1-6, with 8 bases matching TRBD1. CDR3 length: 16 residues. The trim removed 2 bases at V and 6 bases at J, leaving 6 bases unmatched. CDR1 is LGHNA, CDR2 YSLEER, per germline. The CDR3 region has the DNA TGCGCCAGCAGCCAAAGGACAGGGACGGGTAATTCACCCCTCCACTTT. Its translation is CASSQRTGTGNSPLHF.

The rearrangement joins TRBV7-9 to TRBJ1-2; D not certain. The CDR3 extends over 15 amino acids. In germline, CDR1 is SEHNR, CDR2 FQNEAQ (reference sequence). V was clipped by 1 base and J by 0 bases, with 9 bases between them. CDR3 in amino acids: CASSLVGQANYGYTF. The DNA of the CDR3 is TGTGCCAGCAGCTTAGTTGGGCAAGCTAACTATGGCTACACCTTC.

The chain uses TRBV29-1 and TRBJ2-2, with D perhaps matching TRBD1 (5 bases). The germline V gene encodes CDR1 SQVTM and CDR2 ANQGSEA. Deletions cut 6 bases from V and 6 bases from J, with 20 bases between. The CDR3 has 15 residues. CDR3 DNA: TGCAGCGTAAGGGCTCGAGGCAGGGAAGCCGGGGAGCTGTTTTTT. This sequence encodes CSVRARGREAGELFF.

V is TRBV19 and J is TRBJ1-4; D gene unclear. The V gene's germline CDR1 is LNHDA and CDR2 SQIVND (reference sequence). CDR3 size: 15 residues. V was trimmed by 7 bases and J by 1 base, leaving 13 bases between them. The DNA for the CDR3 is TGTGCCAGTACCCTGCGCCGGGGAACTAATGAAAAACTGTTTTTT. Translating it yields CASTLRRGTNEKLFF.

The chain combines TRBV5-6 with TRBJ1-2, with 7 bases matching TRBD1. J was trimmed by 3 bases and V by 4 bases; bases with no gene match: 12. Germline V gives CDR1 SGHDT, CDR2 YYEEEE. The CDR3 totals 16 residues. The CDR3 DNA reads as TGTGCCAGCAGCCCAATCGGTACAGGGGACTACTATGGCTACACCTTC. It codes for CASSPIGTGDYYGYTF.

The V gene is TRBV19, the J gene TRBJ1-5, with 8 bases lining up with TRBD1. V was clipped by 4 bases and J by 3 bases; unmatched bases: 5. This CDR3 is built from 15 residues. Germline assignment: CDR1 LNHDA and CDR2 SQIVND (reference sequence). CDR3 nucleotide sequence: TGTGCCAGTAGTAAAGGACAGGGACACAATCAGCCCCAGCATTTT. This gives the protein CASSKGQGHNQPQHF.

The count of this clone is one. The V gene is TRBV7-6, the J gene TRBJ1-2; TRBD1 is a possible D gene (6 bases). CDR1 SGHVS and CDR2 FNYEAQ come from the germline V gene. V lost 1 base to trimming and J lost 4 bases, with 16 bases between them. The CDR3 is 16 residues long. The CDR3 protein is CASSLVGGAQVYGYTF. The CDR3 nucleotides read TGTGCCAGCAGCTTAGTCGGGGGGGCGCAGGTCTATGGCTACACCTTC.